The present T cell receptor (beta chain) was sequenced within a study of T-cell reconstitution after alpha-beta-depleted transplantation in children. Study-wide results and caveats: After transplant, at about two months, alpha-beta T cells were reportedly derived from several hundred expanded graft clones. Surviving recipient cells, namely T cells and thymic progenitors, were the source of high day-60 TCRbeta diversity in some patients. By one year post-transplant, T-cell counts and diversity largely arose from T cells that were newly produced.

Germline lookup yields CDR1 SGHVS and CDR2 FQNEAQ. The CDR3 is 15 residues long. Trimming at V came to 3 bases and at J to 10 bases, leaving 9 bases not matched to a gene. It was with unique molecular identifiers that the TCRbeta library was prepared. TCRdb processed the PCR reads anew with MiXCR; each CDR3 protein has one entry. The sample has approximately 490,000 distinct CDR3 sequences, 10% seen once. This clonotype has a count of ten or more. Antigen: not known. The sequences come from PBMCs, collected before TCRalphabeta/CD19-depleted stem cell transplant. This receptor was taken from a child under 10 years old with inherited bone marrow failure, due to receive a stem cell transplant. V and J are TRBV7-8 and TRBJ1-6, with 7 bases identical to TRBD1. The CDR3 DNA follows: TGTGCCAGCAGCTTGGACGGGAGGGGGCGGTCACCCCTCCACTTT. This encodes CASSLDGRGRSPLHF.